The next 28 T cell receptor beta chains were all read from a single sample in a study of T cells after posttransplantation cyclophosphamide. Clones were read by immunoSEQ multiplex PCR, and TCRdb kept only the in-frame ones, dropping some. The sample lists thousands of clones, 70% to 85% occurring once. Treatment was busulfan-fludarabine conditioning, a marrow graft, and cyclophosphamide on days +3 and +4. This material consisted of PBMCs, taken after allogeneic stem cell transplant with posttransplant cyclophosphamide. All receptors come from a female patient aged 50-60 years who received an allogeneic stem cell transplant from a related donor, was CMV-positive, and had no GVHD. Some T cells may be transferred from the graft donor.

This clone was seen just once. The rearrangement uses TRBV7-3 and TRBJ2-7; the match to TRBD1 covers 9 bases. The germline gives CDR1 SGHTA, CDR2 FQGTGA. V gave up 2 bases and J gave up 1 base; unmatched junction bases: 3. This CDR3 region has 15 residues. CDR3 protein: CASSLGGQGSYEQYF. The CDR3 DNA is TGTGCCAGCAGCTTAGGGGGACAGGGATCCTACGAGCAGTACTTC.

This chain's CDR3 is CARSLVFPQGRSEKLFF. In nucleotides, the CDR3 is TGTGCCAGAAGCTTAGTTTTCCCTCAGGGGCGTAGTGAAAAACTGTTTTTT. This chain joins TRBV7-5 and TRBJ1-4; the D call of TRBD1 is as the table states it, not checked on the DNA. TRBV7-5 is tagged as a pseudogene. The length of the CDR3 is 17 residues.

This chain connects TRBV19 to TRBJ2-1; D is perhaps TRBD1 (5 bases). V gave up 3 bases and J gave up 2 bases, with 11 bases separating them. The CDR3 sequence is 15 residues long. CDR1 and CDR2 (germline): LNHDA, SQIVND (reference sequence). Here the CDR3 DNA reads TGTGCCAGTAGTATTACGGCAGGGCCCTACAATGAGCAGTTCTTC. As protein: CASSITAGPYNEQFF.

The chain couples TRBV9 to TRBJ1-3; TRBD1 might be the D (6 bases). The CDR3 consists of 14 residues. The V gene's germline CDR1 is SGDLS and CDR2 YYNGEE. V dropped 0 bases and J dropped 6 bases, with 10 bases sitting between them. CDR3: CASSVEGGENTIYF. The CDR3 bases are TGTGCCAGCAGCGTAGAAGGGGGGGAAAACACCATATATTTT.

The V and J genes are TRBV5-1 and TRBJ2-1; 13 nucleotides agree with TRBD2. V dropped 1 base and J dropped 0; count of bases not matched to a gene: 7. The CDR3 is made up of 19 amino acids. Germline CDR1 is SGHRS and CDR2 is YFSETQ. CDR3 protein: CASSLRGLAGARSYNEQFF. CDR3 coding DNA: TGCGCCAGCAGCTTGAGAGGACTAGCGGGGGCCCGCTCCTACAATGAGCAGTTCTTC.

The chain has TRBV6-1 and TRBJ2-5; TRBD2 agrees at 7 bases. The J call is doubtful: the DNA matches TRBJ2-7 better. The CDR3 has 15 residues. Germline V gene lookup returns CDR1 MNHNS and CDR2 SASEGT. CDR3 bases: TGTGCCAGCAGTGAAGGGGCTAGCGGACTCTACGAGCAGTACTTC. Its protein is CASSEGASGLYEQYF.

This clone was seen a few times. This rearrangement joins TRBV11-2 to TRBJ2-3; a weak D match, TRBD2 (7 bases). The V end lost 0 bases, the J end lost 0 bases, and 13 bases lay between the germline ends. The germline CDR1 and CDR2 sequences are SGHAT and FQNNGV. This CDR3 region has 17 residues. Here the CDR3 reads CASSLDGGGGSTDTQYF. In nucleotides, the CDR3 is TGTGCCAGCAGCTTAGATGGGGGCGGGGGAAGCACAGATACGCAGTATTTT.

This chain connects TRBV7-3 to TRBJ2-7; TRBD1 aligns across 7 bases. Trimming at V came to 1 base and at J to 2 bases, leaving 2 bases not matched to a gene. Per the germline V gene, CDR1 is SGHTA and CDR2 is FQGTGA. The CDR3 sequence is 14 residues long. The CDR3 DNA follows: TGTGCCAGCAGCTTAAGACAGGGACCCTACGAGCAGTACTTC. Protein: CASSLRQGPYEQYF.

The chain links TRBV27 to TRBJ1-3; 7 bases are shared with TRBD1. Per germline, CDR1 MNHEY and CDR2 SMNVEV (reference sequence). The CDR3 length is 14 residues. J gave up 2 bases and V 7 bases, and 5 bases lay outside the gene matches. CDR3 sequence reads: CASMEGATGNTIYF. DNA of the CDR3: TGTGCCAGCATGGAGGGGGCGACTGGAAACACCATATATTTT.

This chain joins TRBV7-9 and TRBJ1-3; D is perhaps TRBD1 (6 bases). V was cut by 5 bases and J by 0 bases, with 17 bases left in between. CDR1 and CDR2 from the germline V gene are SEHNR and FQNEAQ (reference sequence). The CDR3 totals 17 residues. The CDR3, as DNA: TGTGCCAGCAGCGCCGCGCGGACAGCCACCTCTGGAAACACCATATATTTT. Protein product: CASSAARTATSGNTIYF.

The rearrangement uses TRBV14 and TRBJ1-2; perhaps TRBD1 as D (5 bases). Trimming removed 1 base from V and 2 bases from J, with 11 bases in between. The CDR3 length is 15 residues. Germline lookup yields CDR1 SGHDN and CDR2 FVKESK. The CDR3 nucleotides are TGTGCCAGCAGCCAAGGCCGGGGGGTAAACTATGGCTACACCTTC. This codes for CASSQGRGVNYGYTF.

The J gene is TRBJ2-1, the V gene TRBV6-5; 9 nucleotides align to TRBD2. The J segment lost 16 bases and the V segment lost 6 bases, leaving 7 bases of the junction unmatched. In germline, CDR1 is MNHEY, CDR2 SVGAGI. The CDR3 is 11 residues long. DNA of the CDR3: TGTGCCAGCAGCTTAGCGGGAGTCAGATTCTTC. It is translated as CASSLAGVRFF.

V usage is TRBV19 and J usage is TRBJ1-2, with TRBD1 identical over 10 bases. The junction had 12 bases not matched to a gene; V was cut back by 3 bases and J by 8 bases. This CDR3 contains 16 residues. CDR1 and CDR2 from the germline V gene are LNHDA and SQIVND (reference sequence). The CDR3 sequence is CASSIGDRGAPGGYTF. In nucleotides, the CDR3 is TGTGCCAGTAGTATTGGGGACAGGGGCGCTCCGGGCGGCTACACCTTC.

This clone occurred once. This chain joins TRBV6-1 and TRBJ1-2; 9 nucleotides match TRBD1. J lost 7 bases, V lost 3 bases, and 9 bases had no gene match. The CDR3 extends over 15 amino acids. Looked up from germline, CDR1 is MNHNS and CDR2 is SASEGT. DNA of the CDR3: TGTGCCAGCAGTGAGACAGGGGGAGCGGCCTTTGGCTACACCTTC. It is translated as CASSETGGAAFGYTF.

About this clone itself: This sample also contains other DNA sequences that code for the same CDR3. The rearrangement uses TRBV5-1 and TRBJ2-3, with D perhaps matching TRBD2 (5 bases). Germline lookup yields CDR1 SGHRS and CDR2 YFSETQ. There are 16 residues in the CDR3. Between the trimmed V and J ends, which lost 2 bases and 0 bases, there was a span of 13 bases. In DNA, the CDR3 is TGCGCCAGCAGCTTTCCCCCAGGAGGTAGCACAGATACGCAGTATTTT. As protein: CASSFPPGGSTDTQYF.

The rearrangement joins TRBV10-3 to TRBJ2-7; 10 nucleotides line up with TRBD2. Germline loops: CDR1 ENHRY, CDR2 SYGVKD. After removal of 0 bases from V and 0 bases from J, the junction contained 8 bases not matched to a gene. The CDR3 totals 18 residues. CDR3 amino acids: CAISESGLSGRDSYEQYF. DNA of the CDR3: TGTGCCATCAGTGAGTCCGGGCTCAGCGGGAGGGACTCCTACGAGCAGTACTTC.

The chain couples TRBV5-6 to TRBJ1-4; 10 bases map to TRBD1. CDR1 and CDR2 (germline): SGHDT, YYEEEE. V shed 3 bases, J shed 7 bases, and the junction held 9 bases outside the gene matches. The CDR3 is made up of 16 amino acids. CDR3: CASSSATGGRSEKLFF. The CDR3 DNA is TGTGCCAGCAGCTCGGCGACAGGGGGCCGTAGTGAAAAACTGTTTTTT.

The chain's CDR3 is CASSPQTGEEEQYF. CDR3 nucleotide sequence: TGTGCCAGCTCACCGCAGACAGGGGAGGAAGAGCAGTACTTC. The gene calls are TRBV18 and TRBJ2-7; 8 bases are a match to TRBD1. The V and J ends lost 3 bases and 7 bases, in that order; junction bases with no gene match: 8. Germline V gene data show CDR1 as KGHSH and CDR2 as LQKENI. The CDR3 contains 14 residues.

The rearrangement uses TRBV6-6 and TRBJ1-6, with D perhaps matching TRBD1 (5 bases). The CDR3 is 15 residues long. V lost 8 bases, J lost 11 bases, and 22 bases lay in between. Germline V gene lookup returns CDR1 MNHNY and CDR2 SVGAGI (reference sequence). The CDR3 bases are TGTGCCAGCGGCCGAGATGAAGGGACTAGCCCACCCCTCCACTTT. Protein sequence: CASGRDEGTSPPLHF.

Here the CDR3 reads CASGTESYGYTF. CDR3 sequence (DNA): TGTGCCAGCGGGACAGAGAGCTATGGCTACACCTTC. The J gene is TRBJ1-2, the V gene TRBV2; TRBD1 matches at 7 bases. The CDR3 covers 12 residues. V gave up 8 bases and J gave up 4 bases; unmatched junction bases: 4. Looked up from germline, CDR1 is SNHLY and CDR2 is FYNNEI.

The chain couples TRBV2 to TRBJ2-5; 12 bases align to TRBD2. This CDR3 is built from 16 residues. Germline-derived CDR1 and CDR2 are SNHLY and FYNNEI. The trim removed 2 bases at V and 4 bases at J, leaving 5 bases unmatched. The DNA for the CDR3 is TGTGCCAGCAGTGAAAGACTAGCGGGAGTGGGAGAGACCCAGTACTTC. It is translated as CASSERLAGVGETQYF. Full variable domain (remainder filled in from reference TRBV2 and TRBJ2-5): EPEVTQTPSHQVTQMGQEVILRCVPISNHLYFYWYRQILGQKVEFLVSFYNNEISEKSEIFDDQFSVERPDGSNFTLKIRSTKLEDSAMYFCASSERLAGVGETQYFGPGTRLLVL.

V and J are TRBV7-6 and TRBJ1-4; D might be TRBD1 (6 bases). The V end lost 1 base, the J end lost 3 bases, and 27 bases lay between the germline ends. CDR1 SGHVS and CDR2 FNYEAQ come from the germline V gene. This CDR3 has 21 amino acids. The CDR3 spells CASSLDRPGGAKGLANEKLFF. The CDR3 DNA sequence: TGTGCCAGCAGCTTAGACCGCCCTGGGGGGGCAAAAGGGTTGGCTAATGAAAAACTGTTTTTT.

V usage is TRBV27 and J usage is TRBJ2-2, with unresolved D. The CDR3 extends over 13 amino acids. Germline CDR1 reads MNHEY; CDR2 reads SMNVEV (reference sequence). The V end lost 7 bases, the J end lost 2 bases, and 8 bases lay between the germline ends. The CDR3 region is CASTRENTGELFF. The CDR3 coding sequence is TGTGCCAGCACTCGCGAAAACACCGGGGAGCTGTTTTTT.

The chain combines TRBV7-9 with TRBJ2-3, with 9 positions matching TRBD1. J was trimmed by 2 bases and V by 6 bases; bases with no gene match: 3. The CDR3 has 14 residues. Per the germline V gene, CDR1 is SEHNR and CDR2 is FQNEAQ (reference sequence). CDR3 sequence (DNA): TGTGCCAGCAGTTGGGACAGGGACACAGATACGCAGTATTTT. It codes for CASSWDRDTDTQYF.

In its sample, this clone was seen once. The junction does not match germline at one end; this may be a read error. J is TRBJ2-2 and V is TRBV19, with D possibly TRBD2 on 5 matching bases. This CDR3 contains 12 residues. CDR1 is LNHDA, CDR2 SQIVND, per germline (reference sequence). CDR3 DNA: TGTGCCAGTAGCCCGACCCACCGGGGAGCTGTTTTT. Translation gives CASSPTHRGAVF. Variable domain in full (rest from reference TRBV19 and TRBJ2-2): DGGITQSPKYLFRKEGQNVTLSCEQNLNHDAMYWYRQDPGQGLRLIYYSQIVNDFQKGDIAEGYSVSREKKESFPLTVTSAQKNPTAFYLCASSPTHRGAVFGEGSRLTVL.

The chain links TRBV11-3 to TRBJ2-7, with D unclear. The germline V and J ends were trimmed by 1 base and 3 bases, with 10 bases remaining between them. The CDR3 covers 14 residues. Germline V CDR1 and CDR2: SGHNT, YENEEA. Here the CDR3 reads CASSLAPQNYEQYF. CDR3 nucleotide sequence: TGTGCCAGCAGCTTAGCACCCCAGAACTACGAGCAGTACTTC.

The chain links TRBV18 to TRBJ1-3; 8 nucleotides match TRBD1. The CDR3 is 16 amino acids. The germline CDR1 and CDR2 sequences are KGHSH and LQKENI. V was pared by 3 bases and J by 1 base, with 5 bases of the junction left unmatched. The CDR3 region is CASSPGTGLSGNTIYF. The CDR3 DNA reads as TGTGCCAGCTCACCCGGGACAGGTCTTTCTGGAAACACCATATATTTT.

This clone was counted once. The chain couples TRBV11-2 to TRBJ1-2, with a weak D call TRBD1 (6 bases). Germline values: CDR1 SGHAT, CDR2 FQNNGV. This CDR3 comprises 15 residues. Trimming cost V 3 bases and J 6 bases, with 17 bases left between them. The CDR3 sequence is CASSFRVEQGHGYTF. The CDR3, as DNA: TGTGCCAGCAGCTTCAGGGTCGAACAGGGACATGGCTACACCTTC.